This T cell receptor (beta chain) was captured by sequencing in a study of T cells in Graves' hyperthyroidism and ophthalmopathy. Study background: Peripheral blood was obtained at initial diagnosis, preceding any treatment. Regarding the study as a whole: Blood also carried most thyroid clonotypes expanded above 0.001.

The TCR beta CDR3 regions underwent amplification using RNA transcripts as the source. RT-PCR in the first round (using the HTBI primer set) targeted the TCR CDR3. One entry per CDR3 protein, called by TCRdb with MiXCR from the multiplex PCR reads. This table has more than 550,000 distinct CDR3 sequences, about 19% appearing once. As for this clonotype: Its antigen is not identified.

This clonotype originated in a woman between 50 and 59 years old with Graves' hyperthyroidism that later progressed to Graves' ophthalmopathy. Sequencing was done on a sample of blood.

The CDR3 here is CAIRDDRAGYNEQFF. The CDR3 DNA reads as TGTGCCATCAGGGACGACAGGGCAGGCTACAATGAGCAGTTCTTC. The chain couples TRBV10-3 to TRBJ2-1, with TRBD1 identical over 7 bases. The V gene's germline CDR1 is ENHRY and CDR2 SYGVKD. There are 15 residues in the CDR3. The V segment lost 6 bases and the J segment 3 bases; nucleotides outside the gene matches: 8.